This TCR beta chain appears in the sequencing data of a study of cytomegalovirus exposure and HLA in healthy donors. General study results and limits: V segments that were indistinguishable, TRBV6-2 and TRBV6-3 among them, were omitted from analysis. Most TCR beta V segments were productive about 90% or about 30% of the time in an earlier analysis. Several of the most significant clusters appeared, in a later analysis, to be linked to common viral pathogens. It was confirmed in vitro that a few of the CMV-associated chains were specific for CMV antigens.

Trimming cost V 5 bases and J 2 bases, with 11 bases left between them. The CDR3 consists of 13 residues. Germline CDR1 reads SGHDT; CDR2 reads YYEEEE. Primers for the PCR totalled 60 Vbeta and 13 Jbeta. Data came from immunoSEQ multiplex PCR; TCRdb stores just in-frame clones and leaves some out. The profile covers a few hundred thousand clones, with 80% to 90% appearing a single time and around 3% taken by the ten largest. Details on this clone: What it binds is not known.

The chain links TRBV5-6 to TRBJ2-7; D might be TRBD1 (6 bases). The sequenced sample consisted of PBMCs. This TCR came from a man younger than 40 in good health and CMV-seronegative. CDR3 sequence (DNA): TGTGCCAGCAGGGACAGTATTGCCTACGAGCAGTACTTC. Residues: CASRDSIAYEQYF.